This T cell receptor (beta chain) emerged from a study of response to subunit inactivated influenza vaccine. This clonotype was picked up a small number of times. What it binds is unknown. General study findings and limits: Authors suggested that a seasonal influenza vaccination recruits few new T cells each time.

The ends were cut back, 2 bases at V and 0 bases at J, with 8 bases in the middle. The CDR3 is 16 amino acids. Germline V gene sequence: CDR1 ENHRY, CDR2 SYGVKD. MiXCR, run by TCRdb on the RT-PCR reads, gives a single entry per CDR3 protein. This table holds 300,000 to 350,000 distinct CDR3 sequences, about a fifth found once. This receptor was obtained from a man in his fifties or sixties who received an inactivated influenza vaccine. This material consisted of PBMCs from blood, taken around 22 months after vaccination. The chain links TRBV10-3 to TRBJ2-6; unclear D gene. The CDR3 DNA sequence: TGTGCCATCAGTGAGATGCCGAGCTCTGGGGCCAACGTCCTGACTTTC. This encodes CAISEMPSSGANVLTF.